These T cell receptor beta chains were read from a single sample in a study of blood T cell repertoires in COVID-19. Sequencing was performed with immunoSEQ multiplex PCR; in TCRdb, only in-frame clones are kept and a portion is missing. In the table there are approximately 100,000 clones, approximately 85% of which are singletons. Sample: peripheral blood. The receptors here all came from a human donor in a cohort sampled during active COVID-19. The CDR3 runs from the conserved cysteine through the conserved F or W. The D gene is left open where the match is weak. Size is stated for part of the rows, as once, few or many counts, or as a class when the clone is expanded.

clone_size d_call j_call v_call cdr3_nt cdr3_aa
. . TRBJ2-2 TRBV3-1/TRBV3-2 TGTGCCAGCAGCCAAGTCTGGCCGACCGGGGAGCTGTTTTTT CASSQVWPTGELFF
. TRBD1 TRBJ2-7 TRBV14 TGTGCCAGCAGCCAAGAGGGACAGTCACGCTCCTACGAGCAGTACTTC CASSQEGQSRSYEQYF
. . TRBJ2-7 TRBV11-2 TGTGCCAGCAGCTTAGGTACTCTCTACGAGCAGTACTTC CASSLGTLYEQYF
. . TRBJ2-1 TRBV27 TGTGCCAGCAGTTCGGGTTTGTCGGGGTACAATGAGCAGTTCTTC CASSSGLSGYNEQFF
. TRBD1 TRBJ1-1 TRBV6-4 TGTGCCAGCAGTGACCGCCCCGGGACAGGGGGTCATGAAGCTTTCTTT CASSDRPGTGGHEAFF
. . TRBJ1-1 TRBV28 TGTGCCAGCAGTACCGGGACACCTCTGAACACTGAAGCTTTCTTT CASSTGTPLNTEAFF
. TRBD1 TRBJ2-7 TRBV5-1 TGCGCCAGCGAAGCGACAGGGTCTTCTGAGCAGTACTTC CASEATGSSEQYF
. TRBD1 TRBJ2-7 TRBV10-2 TGCGCCAGCAGCGACCCCGCTAGGGGGCCCACCTTCTCCTACGAGCAGTACTTC CASSDPARGPTFSYEQYF
once . TRBJ2-6 TRBV3-1/TRBV3-2 TGTGCCAGCAGCCGCGGGCGGCCGCTAGAGGCCAACGTCCTGACTTTC CASSRGRPLEANVLTF
. . TRBJ2-2 TRBV7-6 TGTGCCAGCAGCCCCCTAACCGTACGGAACACCGGGGAGCTGTTTTTT CASSPLTVRNTGELFF
. TRBD1 TRBJ2-1 TRBV10-3 TGTGCCATCAGTGATAAAAGAGGGGGACAGAGCTCCTACAATGAGCAGTTCTTC CAISDKRGGQSSYNEQFF
. TRBD1 TRBJ2-7 TRBV9 TGTGCCAGCAGCGTAGGGAGAGGAGGGACAGGGGCGGGGCACGAGCAGTACTTC CASSVGRGGTGAGHEQYF
. TRBD2 TRBJ2-5 TRBV10-1 TGCGCCAGCAGATCGAAGCGGGAGGCAAAGACCCAGTACTTC CASRSKREAKTQYF
. TRBD2 TRBJ2-1 TRBV18 TGTGCCAGCTCACCACCCGGTGGGGCTAGCGGCTACAATGAGCAGTTCTTC CASSPPGGASGYNEQFF
few TRBD2 TRBJ2-4 TRBV19 TGTGCCAGTAGTATTTTCGGGGGGAACGAAAACATTCAGTACTTC CASSIFGGNENIQYF
once . TRBJ1-4 TRBV27 TGTGCCAGCAGACCGGGCCGGGGTTTGCAAAAACTGTTTTTT CASRPGRGLQKLFF
. . TRBJ1-5 TRBV6-2/TRBV6-3 TGTGCCAGCAGTTACAGCTTGGCAGGGGTTGAAGCCCAGCATTTT CASSYSLAGVEAQHF
. . TRBJ1-1 TRBV27 TGTGCCTCGCAGTCCCTCGGGGGAGACACTGAAGCTTTCTTT CASQSLGGDTEAFF
. . TRBJ1-1 TRBV19 TGTGCCAGTAGCATACAGGGATACACTGAAGCTTTCTTT CASSIQGYTEAFF
. . TRBJ1-1 TRBV7-2 TGTGCCAGCAGCCAACAGGGGAACACTGAAGCTTTCTTT CASSQQGNTEAFF
. TRBD1 TRBJ2-2 TRBV10-1 TGCGCCAGCAGCAGACAGGGATCCGGGGAGCTGTTTTTT CASSRQGSGELFF
. TRBD1 TRBJ2-3 TRBV15 TGTGCCACCGCCCGGGGACAGTTCACAGATACGCAGTATTTT CATARGQFTDTQYF
. . TRBJ2-5 TRBV2 TGTGCCAGCAGTGTCGGGACCCAGTACTTC CASSVGTQYF
. . TRBJ1-1 TRBV7-9 TGTGCCAGCAGCTTAGCGCTGAATAGTGGGAACACTGAAGCTTTCTTT CASSLALNSGNTEAFF
. TRBD2 TRBJ2-1 TRBV7-2 TGTGCCAGCAGCTCTAGCGGGGGATTCTACAATGAGCAGTTCTTC CASSSSGGFYNEQFF
. TRBD1 TRBJ1-4 TRBV5-1 TGCGCCAGCAGCTTGGGACAGGGCGATGAAAAACTGTTTTTT CASSLGQGDEKLFF
. . TRBJ1-5 TRBV6-2/TRBV6-3 TGTGCCAGCAGTTACAGCGGCTCCAATCAGCCCCAGCATTTT CASSYSGSNQPQHF
. . TRBJ2-1 TRBV5-1 TGCGCCAGCAGCTTGGACAGGGTCCCCGCCAATGAGCAGTTCTTC CASSLDRVPANEQFF
. TRBD2 TRBJ2-2 TRBV10-3 TGTGCCATCAGTGAGCCAGGGACTACGGGGACGAACACCGGGGAGCTGTTTTTT CAISEPGTTGTNTGELFF
. TRBD2 TRBJ2-7 TRBV6-1 TGTGCCAGCAGTGAATCCCCTAGCGGGGTTTACGAGCAGTACTTC CASSESPSGVYEQYF
. . TRBJ1-2 TRBV28 TGTGCCAGCAGATTGGGGGGGGCAAGGAGTGGCTACACCTTC CASRLGGARSGYTF
. TRBD1 TRBJ2-5 TRBV7-9 TGTGCCAGCAGTAGCCCCCGCCACAGGGGGCCGGAGACCCAGTACTTC CASSSPRHRGPETQYF
. TRBD1 TRBJ1-2 TRBV9 TGTGCCAGCAGCGCCCAAACAGGGGTTAACTATGGCTACACCTTC CASSAQTGVNYGYTF
. . TRBJ1-2 TRBV27 TGTGCCAGCAGTTGGGCCGGCCCCTATGGCTACACCTTC CASSWAGPYGYTF
few . TRBJ2-7 TRBV30 TGTGCCTGGAGTGTGGGCATTGCCTACGAGCAGTACTTC CAWSVGIAYEQYF
. TRBD1 TRBJ2-7 TRBV7-9 TGTGCCAGCAGCTTAGCGTCCGGGACAGCCTCCTACGAGCAGTACTTC CASSLASGTASYEQYF
. . TRBJ1-1 TRBV14 TGTGCCAGCAGCCAGATGACAGGAACTGAAGCTTTCTTT CASSQMTGTEAFF
. . TRBJ2-2 TRBV5-1 TGCGCCAGCCGTAAGGGACAGAACACCGGGGAGCTGTTTTTT CASRKGQNTGELFF
. TRBD2 TRBJ2-1 TRBV28 TGTGCCAGCAGCCCCCCAGCGGGGCCCCCAGGCAATGAGCAGTTCTTC CASSPPAGPPGNEQFF
. TRBD1 TRBJ1-5 TRBV18 TGTGCCAGCTCAGCGGACAGGGTCGGTCAGCCCCAGCATTTT CASSADRVGQPQHF
. TRBD1 TRBJ2-2 TRBV19 TGTGCCAGTAGTCCCCGGGACAGAGGCACCGGGGAGCTGTTTTTT CASSPRDRGTGELFF
. TRBD1 TRBJ2-7 TRBV5-1 TGCGCCAGCAGCGTAGCGACAGGGTGGGGGTACGAGCAGTACTTC CASSVATGWGYEQYF
. . TRBJ2-1 TRBV9 TGTGCCAGCAGCGTAACAGGGAGCTCCTACAATGAGCAGTTCTTC CASSVTGSSYNEQFF
. TRBD1 TRBJ2-7 TRBV4-1 TGCGCCAGCAGCCGACTGGAGACAGGGCCCTACGAGCAGTACTTC CASSRLETGPYEQYF
. TRBD1 TRBJ2-7 TRBV7-2 TGTGCCAGCAGCTTAGCGGGACAGGTCTACGAGCAGTACTTC CASSLAGQVYEQYF
. . TRBJ2-7 TRBV21-1 TGTGCCAGCCCATGTTCCTCCTCAGGGGATGGCTTCTACGAGCAGTACTTC CASPCSSSGDGFYEQYF
. TRBD1 TRBJ2-1 TRBV5-6 TGTGCCAGCAGCTTACCGGGACAGACACACAATGAGCAGTTCTTC CASSLPGQTHNEQFF
. TRBD1 TRBJ2-1 TRBV5-1 TGCGCCAGCAGCTGGGGACAGGGGAGCAATGAGCAGTTCTTC CASSWGQGSNEQFF
. . TRBJ2-3 TRBV5-6 TGTGCCAGCAGCTTGTATCAGGGTTACACAGATACGCAGTATTTT CASSLYQGYTDTQYF
. . TRBJ2-1 TRBV9 TGTGCCAGCAGCCGTCTGACAGGTACGCCCAATGAGCAGTTCTTC CASSRLTGTPNEQFF
. TRBD1 TRBJ1-6 TRBV9 TGTGCCAGCAGCGCCGGACAGGGGAAGAATTCACCCCTCCACTTT CASSAGQGKNSPLHF
. . TRBJ1-4 TRBV18 TGTGCCAGCTCGTCCCCGCAGGGCAAGATGGATGAAAAACTGTTTTTT CASSSPQGKMDEKLFF
once . TRBJ2-7 TRBV5-4 TGTGCCAGCAGCTCTGTCCCCAGCGAGATCTCCTACGAGCAGTACTTC CASSSVPSEISYEQYF
. . TRBJ1-4 TRBV10-2 TGCGCCAGCAGCGGCCAGGTAGATGAAAAACTGTTTTTT CASSGQVDEKLFF
. TRBD2 TRBJ2-1 TRBV2 TGTGCCAGCAGGTCTAGCGGGGGGGCCAATGAGCAGTTCTTC CASRSSGGANEQFF
. . TRBJ1-1 TRBV5-1 TGCGCCAGCAGCTTGGCGGGACACATGAACACTGAAGCTTTCTTT CASSLAGHMNTEAFF
once . TRBJ2-2 TRBV6-6 TGTGCCAGCAGTTATTTCAGGGGTACCGGGGAGCTGTTTTTT CASSYFRGTGELFF
. . TRBJ2-1 TRBV30 TGTGCCTGGAAGGTTGGGGGCGGTAATGAGCAGTTCTTC CAWKVGGGNEQFF
once TRBD1 TRBJ2-2 TRBV7-7 TGTGCCAGCAGCCCCCAGACAGGGGTGACCGGGGAGCTGTTTTTT CASSPQTGVTGELFF
once TRBD1 TRBJ2-7 TRBV9 TGTGCCAGCAGCCTTGGACAGGGAACCTACGAGCAGTACTTC CASSLGQGTYEQYF